This T cell receptor (beta chain) emerged from a study of CXCR3-negative and CXCR3-positive naive CD8 T cells (dated by TCRdb to 2018 to 2020). With regard to the full study: Approximately 130 million TRB reads were obtained in total, roughly 1.5 +/- 0.3 million reads per library. Diversity and physicochemical repertoire analyses were performed on about a dozen donors pooled from two independent experiments. TRBV-TRBJ cluster analysis included naive subsets from about 5 donors and memory cells from 3 donors. The full study reports these points: Compared with CXCR3-negative naive cells, CXCR3-positive naive cells had TRB CDR3s with higher hydrophobicity (lower Kidera factor 4), lower energy, and higher strength and volume indices. Naive CXCR3-negative and CXCR3-positive cells from the same donor showed similar TRBV-TRBJ usage, whereas memory cells showed distinct patterns. Repertoire diversity was comparably high in both naive subsets but much lower in memory CD8+ T cells. Surface CD5, linked to self-reactivity in mice, was comparable between naive subsets; TCR interaction strength was therefore also inferred from TRB CDR3 physicochemical properties. Freshly isolated PBMCs were used for most assays because CXCR3 expression went down partially after cryopreservation.

Each CD8+ T cell subset was flow-sorted in triplicate, with some 300,000 cells per subset placed directly into RLT lysis buffer. Naive CD8+ T cells were defined stringently as CD45RO-CCR7+CD27+CD95- to exclude memory contaminants. Standard density gradient centrifugation was used to isolate peripheral blood mononuclear cells from buffy coats. Naive CXCR3-negative and CXCR3-positive CD8+ T cells were flow-sorted using a FACSAria III. Total RNA was extracted from sorted cells with an RNeasy Mini Kit. Sequencing was carried out with a NextSeq 550. The Human TCR Profiling Kit (MiLaboratory) was used to prepare UMI-labeled 5' RACE TRB cDNA libraries. The full amount of extracted RNA was used for cDNA synthesis, and the full amount of resulting cDNA was used for PCR amplification. Libraries were prepared in parallel with an identical number of PCR cycles. The study's processing was this. With a requirement of at least two reads per UMI, MIGEC and MiXCR extracted about 50,000 +/- 10,000 unique UMI-labeled TRB cDNA molecules per library. On average, each library contained approximately 40,000 +/- 10,000 functional in-frame TRB CDR3 nucleotide clonotypes without stop codons. Diversity metrics, including normalized Shannon-Wiener and Chao1, were computed in VDJtools after downsampling to 5000 UMI-labeled TRB molecules per sample. VDJtools was used to calculate clonotype-size-weighted physicochemical properties of the central five CDR3 residues, namely interaction energy, strength, volume and Kidera factor 4. Reads reprocessed by TCRdb are summarized as one entry per CDR3 protein sequence, and DNA is absent. TCRdb, not the authors, supplied the V and J calls. The sample's table covers around 60,000 distinct CDR3 sequences. Clones ranked in the top ten supply approximately 0.45% of the sample.

Note on this clonotype: Its antigen target is currently unknown.

Per the germline V gene, SQVTM is the CDR1 and ANQGSEA is the CDR2. The cysteine opens and the phenylalanine closes a CDR3 of 12 amino acids. The coding DNA is unavailable. Sequencing was done on a sample of naive CXCR3- CD8+ T cells from blood. Per the publication, the cell subset or site label means: CD45RO-CCR7+CD27+CD95- naive CD8+ T cells lacking CXCR3 (TNR3-). This receptor chain uses TRBV29-1 and TRBJ2-5; TCRdb lists TRBD1, though no DNA is available to test this call. The source is a human donor in good health. Some clones in this sample may be carry-over from other donors' samples. The encoded CDR3 is CSGDRGQETQYF.